A selection of T cell receptor beta chains follows, all from one sample in a study of T cell responses to AZD1222 COVID-19 vaccine. The data were produced by immunoSEQ multiplex PCR, yet TCRdb's version contains in-frame clones alone and is incomplete. The table has approximately 180,000 clones, just over 90% seen once. The sample was peripheral blood, taken on day 0 of AZD1222 vaccination. The receptors stem from an adult in good health. The CDR3 runs from the conserved cysteine through the conserved F or W. The order of the fields is clone size, V gene, D gene, J gene, CDR3 DNA, CDR3 protein. D genes are given only for firm matches. Some rows have no size entry. The others give once, few or many, or a class for an expanded clone.

clone_size: -
v_call: TRBV30
d_call: -
j_call: TRBJ1-4
cdr3_nt: TGTGCCTGGAGTTCGGGTGAGGGGGGTGAAAAACTGTTTTTT
cdr3_aa: CAWSSGEGGEKLFF

clone_size: -
v_call: TRBV9
d_call: -
j_call: TRBJ2-7
cdr3_nt: TGTGCCAGCAGCGGCCCGGGATCCTACGAGCAGTACTTC
cdr3_aa: CASSGPGSYEQYF

clone_size: -
v_call: TRBV7-9
d_call: -
j_call: TRBJ1-2
cdr3_nt: TGTGCCAGCAGCTTATCAGGGCAAAGCTATGGCTACACCTTC
cdr3_aa: CASSLSGQSYGYTF

clone_size: -
v_call: TRBV27
d_call: TRBD1
j_call: TRBJ1-2
cdr3_nt: TGTGCCAGCACCCGAGGAGGCCTACAGGGGGCCGTCTTC
cdr3_aa: CASTRGGLQGAVF

clone_size: once
v_call: TRBV5-4
d_call: -
j_call: TRBJ2-3
cdr3_nt: TGTGCCAGCAGCCCCCGGGACCCGCTCACAGATACGCAGTATTTT
cdr3_aa: CASSPRDPLTDTQYF

clone_size: -
v_call: TRBV2
d_call: -
j_call: TRBJ1-2
cdr3_nt: TGTGCCAGCAGTGGGCAGGGACTCTATGGCTACACCTTC
cdr3_aa: CASSGQGLYGYTF

clone_size: -
v_call: TRBV6-5
d_call: TRBD1
j_call: TRBJ2-5
cdr3_nt: TGTGCCAGCAGTTCCCGGGACAGGGGTCGGAAGACCCAGTACTTC
cdr3_aa: CASSSRDRGRKTQYF

clone_size: -
v_call: TRBV19
d_call: TRBD1
j_call: TRBJ1-4
cdr3_nt: TGTGCCAGTACTTCAGGTCAGGGGGGTGAAAAACTGTTTTTT
cdr3_aa: CASTSGQGGEKLFF

clone_size: -
v_call: TRBV29-1
d_call: TRBD1
j_call: TRBJ2-1
cdr3_nt: TGCAGCGTTGAGGTGACAGGGGCCTACAATGAGCAGTTCTTC
cdr3_aa: CSVEVTGAYNEQFF

clone_size: -
v_call: TRBV19
d_call: -
j_call: TRBJ1-1
cdr3_nt: TGTGCCAGTAGTATAACGGATCAGACTGAAGCTTTCTTT
cdr3_aa: CASSITDQTEAFF

clone_size: -
v_call: TRBV7-8
d_call: -
j_call: TRBJ2-7
cdr3_nt: TGTGCCAGCAGCACTCGTGGGGCGCAAATCTACGAGCAGTACTTC
cdr3_aa: CASSTRGAQIYEQYF

clone_size: -
v_call: TRBV6-1
d_call: -
j_call: TRBJ2-5
cdr3_nt: TGTGCCAGCAGTGCCCCTGCGACAGGCGGGCTACGGTCTGGGACCCAGTACTTC
cdr3_aa: CASSAPATGGLRSGTQYF

clone_size: once
v_call: TRBV4-1
d_call: TRBD1
j_call: TRBJ2-7
cdr3_nt: TGCGCCAGCAGCCAAGAGCCGGACAGGGTTGGCGACGAGCAGTACTTC
cdr3_aa: CASSQEPDRVGDEQYF

clone_size: -
v_call: TRBV19
d_call: -
j_call: TRBJ2-7
cdr3_nt: TGTGCCGGGGGACGGAGGATGGCATACGAGCAGTACTTC
cdr3_aa: CAGGRRMAYEQYF

clone_size: -
v_call: TRBV12-3/TRBV12-4
d_call: TRBD1
j_call: TRBJ2-7
cdr3_nt: TGTGCCAGCAGGCCAGGGGGCGCAGGCGAGCAGTACTTC
cdr3_aa: CASRPGGAGEQYF

clone_size: -
v_call: TRBV7-2
d_call: TRBD2
j_call: TRBJ2-7
cdr3_nt: TGTGCCAGCAGCTCGGGACTAGCGGGTTTCTCCTACGAGCAGTACTTC
cdr3_aa: CASSSGLAGFSYEQYF

clone_size: -
v_call: TRBV7-9
d_call: -
j_call: TRBJ1-1
cdr3_nt: TGTGCCAGCAGCTTCCGGGCAGGGGTCACTGAAGCTTTCTTT
cdr3_aa: CASSFRAGVTEAFF

clone_size: -
v_call: TRBV24-1
d_call: -
j_call: TRBJ2-1
cdr3_nt: TGTGCCACCAGTGATTCAGGAGCGCAATACAATGAGCAGTTCTTC
cdr3_aa: CATSDSGAQYNEQFF

clone_size: -
v_call: TRBV7-3
d_call: -
j_call: TRBJ1-1
cdr3_nt: TGTGCCAGCAGCTTCGACCGGGACACTGAAGCTTTCTTT
cdr3_aa: CASSFDRDTEAFF

clone_size: -
v_call: TRBV14
d_call: TRBD1
j_call: TRBJ2-1
cdr3_nt: TGTGCCAGCAGCCAAAGGGTGGGACAGGTAAAGTTCTTC
cdr3_aa: CASSQRVGQVKFF

clone_size: -
v_call: TRBV5-1
d_call: TRBD1
j_call: TRBJ2-7
cdr3_nt: TGCGCCAGCAGCTTGCTCGGGACAGGGGACTACGAGCAGTACTTC
cdr3_aa: CASSLLGTGDYEQYF

clone_size: -
v_call: TRBV10-2
d_call: -
j_call: TRBJ1-1
cdr3_nt: TGCGCCAGCATCGGCAGAGAGAAGAATGAAGCTTTCTTT
cdr3_aa: CASIGREKNEAFF

clone_size: -
v_call: TRBV29-1
d_call: -
j_call: TRBJ1-1
cdr3_nt: TGCAGCGTTGAACCGGACACTGAAGCTTTCTTT
cdr3_aa: CSVEPDTEAFF

clone_size: once
v_call: TRBV7-9
d_call: TRBD1
j_call: TRBJ2-5
cdr3_nt: TGTGCCAGCAGCTTCCGTGGACAGGGCTATCGGGAGACCCAGTACTTC
cdr3_aa: CASSFRGQGYRETQYF

clone_size: -
v_call: TRBV19
d_call: TRBD1
j_call: TRBJ1-2
cdr3_nt: TGTGCCAGTAGCCGGACAGGGGAAAGTTCTGGCTACACCTTC
cdr3_aa: CASSRTGESSGYTF

clone_size: -
v_call: TRBV9
d_call: -
j_call: TRBJ2-1
cdr3_nt: TGTGCCAGCAGCGTAGGAGGGGCCTACAATGAGCAGTTCTTC
cdr3_aa: CASSVGGAYNEQFF

clone_size: -
v_call: TRBV19
d_call: -
j_call: TRBJ2-2
cdr3_nt: TGTGCCAGTAGTGGCCAGGTCAGCGGGGAGCTGTTTTTT
cdr3_aa: CASSGQVSGELFF

clone_size: -
v_call: TRBV9
d_call: -
j_call: TRBJ2-3
cdr3_nt: TGTGCCAGCAGCGCGAAAGGCCGGAGCACAGATACGCAGTATTTT
cdr3_aa: CASSAKGRSTDTQYF

clone_size: -
v_call: TRBV4-2
d_call: -
j_call: TRBJ1-3
cdr3_nt: TGTGCCAGCAGCCTGGCGCCCGTCTCAGTTTCTGGAAACACCATATATTTT
cdr3_aa: CASSLAPVSVSGNTIYF

clone_size: -
v_call: TRBV7-2
d_call: TRBD1
j_call: TRBJ1-1
cdr3_nt: TGTGCCAGCAGTAACAGGGGGGGCACTGAAGCTTTCTTT
cdr3_aa: CASSNRGGTEAFF

clone_size: once
v_call: TRBV6-6
d_call: TRBD2
j_call: TRBJ2-5
cdr3_nt: TGTGCCAGCAGTTACTCGCGGGGGGCCGGGGAGACCCAGTACTTC
cdr3_aa: CASSYSRGAGETQYF

clone_size: once
v_call: TRBV7-9
d_call: TRBD1
j_call: TRBJ1-2
cdr3_nt: TGTGCCAGCAGCTTAGACAGGGGCCTTGGCTATGGCTACACCTTC
cdr3_aa: CASSLDRGLGYGYTF

clone_size: -
v_call: TRBV7-3
d_call: -
j_call: TRBJ2-1
cdr3_nt: TGTGCCAGCAGCTTACGGCCGAGGACCGAATCTAGCTCCTACAATGAGCAGTTCTTC
cdr3_aa: CASSLRPRTESSSYNEQFF

clone_size: -
v_call: TRBV6-2/TRBV6-3
d_call: -
j_call: TRBJ1-1
cdr3_nt: TGTGCCAGCAGCCTCCACAGGGTCGACACTGAAGCTTTCTTT
cdr3_aa: CASSLHRVDTEAFF

clone_size: once
v_call: TRBV5-5
d_call: -
j_call: TRBJ2-7
cdr3_nt: TGTGCCAGCAGCTTGGCCGAGACGCGATACTCCTACGAGCAGTACTTC
cdr3_aa: CASSLAETRYSYEQYF

clone_size: once
v_call: TRBV3-1/TRBV3-2
d_call: TRBD2
j_call: TRBJ2-7
cdr3_nt: TGTGCCAGCAGCCAAGGGACCGGACTAGTGGGGGAGCAGTACTTC
cdr3_aa: CASSQGTGLVGEQYF

clone_size: -
v_call: TRBV27
d_call: TRBD2
j_call: TRBJ2-7
cdr3_nt: TGTGCCAGCAGCCGACTTAGCGGGGGTCTCTCCTACGAGCAGTACTTC
cdr3_aa: CASSRLSGGLSYEQYF

clone_size: -
v_call: TRBV11-1
d_call: -
j_call: TRBJ2-5
cdr3_nt: TGTGCCAGCAGCTTCAGCCATGGAGAGACCCAGTACTTC
cdr3_aa: CASSFSHGETQYF

clone_size: -
v_call: TRBV15
d_call: -
j_call: TRBJ2-5
cdr3_nt: TGTGCCACCAGCGCCCTGGGGGGCGGGGAGACCCAGTACTTC
cdr3_aa: CATSALGGGETQYF

clone_size: once
v_call: TRBV13
d_call: -
j_call: TRBJ2-3
cdr3_nt: TGTGCCAGCAGCTTAGGTGAGAGATTCACAGATACGCAGTATTTT
cdr3_aa: CASSLGERFTDTQYF

clone_size: -
v_call: TRBV23-1
d_call: -
j_call: TRBJ1-5
cdr3_nt: TGCGCCAGCAGTCGCAGGGTTTCCTGTCAGCCCCAGCATTTT
cdr3_aa: CASSRRVSCQPQHF

clone_size: -
v_call: TRBV7-9
d_call: -
j_call: TRBJ1-5
cdr3_nt: TGTGCCAGCAGCTTAGACAGCAATCAGCCCCAGCATTTT
cdr3_aa: CASSLDSNQPQHF

clone_size: -
v_call: TRBV6-1
d_call: TRBD2
j_call: TRBJ2-3
cdr3_nt: TGTGCCAGCAGTGCCGGGACCCTTAGCGGGGAGGGGACAGATACGCAGTATTTT
cdr3_aa: CASSAGTLSGEGTDTQYF

clone_size: few
v_call: TRBV5-4
d_call: TRBD2
j_call: TRBJ2-5
cdr3_nt: TGTGCCAGCAGCGGTACTAGCGGGCCCCAAGAGACCCAGTACTTC
cdr3_aa: CASSGTSGPQETQYF

clone_size: once
v_call: TRBV11-1
d_call: TRBD1
j_call: TRBJ2-7
cdr3_nt: TGTGCCAGCAGCCGAACGACAGGGCGCGGCGAGCAGTACTTC
cdr3_aa: CASSRTTGRGEQYF

clone_size: -
v_call: TRBV4-3
d_call: -
j_call: TRBJ2-7
cdr3_nt: TGCGCCAGCAGCCAAGAATGGGCGAAAGGCTACGAGCAGTACTTC
cdr3_aa: CASSQEWAKGYEQYF

clone_size: -
v_call: TRBV9
d_call: -
j_call: TRBJ2-1
cdr3_nt: TGTGCCAGCAGCGTAGCACAGGACCCCTACAATGAGCAGTTCTTC
cdr3_aa: CASSVAQDPYNEQFF

clone_size: -
v_call: TRBV7-8
d_call: TRBD2
j_call: TRBJ2-5
cdr3_nt: TGTGCCAGCAGTGGTAGCGGGGGGGAAGAGACCCAGTACTTC
cdr3_aa: CASSGSGGEETQYF